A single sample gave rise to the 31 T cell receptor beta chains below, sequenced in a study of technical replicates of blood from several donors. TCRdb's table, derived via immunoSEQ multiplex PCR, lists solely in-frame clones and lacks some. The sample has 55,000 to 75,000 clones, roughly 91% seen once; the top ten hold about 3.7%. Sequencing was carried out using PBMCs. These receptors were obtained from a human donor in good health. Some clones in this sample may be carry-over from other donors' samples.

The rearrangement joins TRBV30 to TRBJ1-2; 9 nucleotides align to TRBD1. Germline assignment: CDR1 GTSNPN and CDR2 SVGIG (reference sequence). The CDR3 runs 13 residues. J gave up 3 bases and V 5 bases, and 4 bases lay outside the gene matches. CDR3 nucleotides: TGTGCCTGGTACCGGACAGGGGACTATGGCTACACCTTC. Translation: CAWYRTGDYGYTF.

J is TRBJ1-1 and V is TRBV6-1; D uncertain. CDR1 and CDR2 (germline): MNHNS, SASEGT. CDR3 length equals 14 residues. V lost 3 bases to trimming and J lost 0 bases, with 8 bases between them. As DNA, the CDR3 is TGTGCCAGCAGTGAGGGAGGGCTGAACACTGAAGCTTTCTTT. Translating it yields CASSEGGLNTEAFF.

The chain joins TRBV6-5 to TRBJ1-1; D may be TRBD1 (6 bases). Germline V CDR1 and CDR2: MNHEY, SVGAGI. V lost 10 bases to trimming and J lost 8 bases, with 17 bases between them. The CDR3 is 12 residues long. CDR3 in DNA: TGTGCCACCATGATACAGGGTAGCGAAGCTTTCTTT. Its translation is CATMIQGSEAFF.

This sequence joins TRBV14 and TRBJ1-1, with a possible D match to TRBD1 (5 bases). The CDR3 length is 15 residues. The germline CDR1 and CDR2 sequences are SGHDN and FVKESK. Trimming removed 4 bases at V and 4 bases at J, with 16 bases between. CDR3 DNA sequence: TGTGCCAGCAGCCGGGCCCGGGGGGTGGGCACTGAAGCTTTCTTT. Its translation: CASSRARGVGTEAFF.

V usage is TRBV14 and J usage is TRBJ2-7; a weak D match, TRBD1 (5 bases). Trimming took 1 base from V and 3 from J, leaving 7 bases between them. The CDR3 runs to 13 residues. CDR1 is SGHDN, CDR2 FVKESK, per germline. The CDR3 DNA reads TGTGCCAGCAGCCAAGGGGGCATCTACGAGCAGTACTTC. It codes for CASSQGGIYEQYF.

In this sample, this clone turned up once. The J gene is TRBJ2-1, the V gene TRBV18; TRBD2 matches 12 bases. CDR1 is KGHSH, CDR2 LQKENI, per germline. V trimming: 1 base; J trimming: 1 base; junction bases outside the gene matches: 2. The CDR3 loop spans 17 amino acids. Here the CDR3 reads CASSPLTSGGSYNEQFF. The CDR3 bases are TGTGCCAGCTCACCACTGACTAGCGGGGGTTCCTACAATGAGCAGTTCTTC.

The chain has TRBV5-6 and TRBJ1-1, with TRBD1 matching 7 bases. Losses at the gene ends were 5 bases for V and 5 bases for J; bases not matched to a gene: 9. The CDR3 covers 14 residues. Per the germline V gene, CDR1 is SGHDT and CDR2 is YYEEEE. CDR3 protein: CASRPRGRRTEAFF. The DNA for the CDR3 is TGTGCCAGCAGACCAAGGGGGCGCAGGACTGAAGCTTTCTTT.

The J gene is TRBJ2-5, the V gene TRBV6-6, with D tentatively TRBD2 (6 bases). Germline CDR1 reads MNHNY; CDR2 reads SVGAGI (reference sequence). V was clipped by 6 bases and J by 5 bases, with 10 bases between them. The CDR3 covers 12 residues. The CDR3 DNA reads TGTGCCAGCAGCGGGAGCGGTGAGACCCAGTACTTC. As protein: CASSGSGETQYF.

CDR3 protein: CASSAETRYTDTQYF. Here the CDR3 DNA reads TGTGCCAGCAGCGCCGAGACTCGTTACACAGATACGCAGTATTTT. The V call is TRBV9, the J call TRBJ2-3; D is unclear. In germline, CDR1 is SGDLS, CDR2 YYNGEE. The ends were cut back, 3 bases at V and 2 bases at J, with 13 bases in the middle. The CDR3 is 15 residues long. Complete variable domain (other parts from reference TRBV9 and TRBJ2-3): DSGVTQTPKHLITATGQRVTLRCSPRSGDLSVYWYQQSLDQGLQFLIQYYNGEERAKGNILERFSAQQFPDLHSELNLSSLELGDSALYFCASSAETRYTDTQYFGPGTRLTVL.

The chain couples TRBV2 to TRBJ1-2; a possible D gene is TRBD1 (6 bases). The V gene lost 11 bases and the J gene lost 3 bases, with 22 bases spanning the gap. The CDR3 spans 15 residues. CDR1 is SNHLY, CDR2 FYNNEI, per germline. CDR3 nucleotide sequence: TGTGCCTCCAGACTCACAGGGCCGATGCACTATGGCTACACCTTC. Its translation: CASRLTGPMHYGYTF.

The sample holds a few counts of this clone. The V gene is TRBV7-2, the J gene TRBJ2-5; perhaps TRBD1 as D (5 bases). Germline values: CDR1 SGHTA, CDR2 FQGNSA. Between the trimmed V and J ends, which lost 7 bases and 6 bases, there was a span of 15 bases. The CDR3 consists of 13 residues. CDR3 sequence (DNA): TGTGCCAGCACCAAACTCAGGGAAAAGACCCAGTACTTC. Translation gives CASTKLREKTQYF.

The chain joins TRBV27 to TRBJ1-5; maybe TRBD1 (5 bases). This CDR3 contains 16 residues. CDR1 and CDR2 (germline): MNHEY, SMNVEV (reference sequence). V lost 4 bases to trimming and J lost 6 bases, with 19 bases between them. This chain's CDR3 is CASSSIQVVSGQPQHF. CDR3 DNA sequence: TGTGCCAGCAGTTCAATACAGGTCGTTTCAGGTCAGCCCCAGCATTTT.

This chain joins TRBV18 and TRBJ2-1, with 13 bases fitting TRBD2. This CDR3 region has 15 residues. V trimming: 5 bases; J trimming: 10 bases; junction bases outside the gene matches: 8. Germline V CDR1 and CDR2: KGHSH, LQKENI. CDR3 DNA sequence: TGTGCCAGCTCATCGACTAGCGGGAGGTTAGGGGAGCAGTTCTTC. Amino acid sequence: CASSSTSGRLGEQFF.

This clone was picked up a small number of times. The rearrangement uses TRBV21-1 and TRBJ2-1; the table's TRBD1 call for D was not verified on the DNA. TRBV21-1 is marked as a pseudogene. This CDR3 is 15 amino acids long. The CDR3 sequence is CASSKWDRDWREQFF. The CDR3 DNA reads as TGTGCCAGCAGCAAATGGGACAGGGATTGGCGTGAGCAGTTCTTC.

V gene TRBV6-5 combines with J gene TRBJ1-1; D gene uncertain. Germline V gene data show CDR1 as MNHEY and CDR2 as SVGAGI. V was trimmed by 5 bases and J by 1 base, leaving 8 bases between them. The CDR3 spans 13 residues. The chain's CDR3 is CASSGIPNTEAFF. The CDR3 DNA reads TGTGCCAGCAGTGGCATCCCGAACACTGAAGCTTTCTTT.

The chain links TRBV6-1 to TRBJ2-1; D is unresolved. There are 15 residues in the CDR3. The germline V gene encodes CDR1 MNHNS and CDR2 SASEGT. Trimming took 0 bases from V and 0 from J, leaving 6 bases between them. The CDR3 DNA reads TGTGCCAGCAGTGAAGCCCCTAGCTCCTACAATGAGCAGTTCTTC. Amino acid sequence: CASSEAPSSYNEQFF.

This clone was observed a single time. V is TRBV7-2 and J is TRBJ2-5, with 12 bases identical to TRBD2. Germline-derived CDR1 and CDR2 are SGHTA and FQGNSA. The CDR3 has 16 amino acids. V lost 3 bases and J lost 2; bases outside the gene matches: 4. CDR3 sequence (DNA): TGTGCCAGCAGCTTTACTAGCGGGGGGCCACAAGAGACCCAGTACTTC. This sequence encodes CASSFTSGGPQETQYF. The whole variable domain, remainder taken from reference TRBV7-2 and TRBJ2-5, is GAGVSQSPSNKVTEKGKDVELRCDPISGHTALYWYRQSLGQGLEFLIYFQGNSAPDKSGLPSDRFSAERTGGSVSTLTIQRTQQEDSAVYLCASSFTSGGPQETQYFGPGTRLLVL.

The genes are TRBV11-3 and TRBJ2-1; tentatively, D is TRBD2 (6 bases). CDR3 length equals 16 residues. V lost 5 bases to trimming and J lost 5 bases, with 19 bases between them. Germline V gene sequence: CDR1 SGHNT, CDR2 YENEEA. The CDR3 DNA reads TGTGCCAGCAGCCGCGGACGGGGGTCTCGGAACAATGAGCAGTTCTTC. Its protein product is CASSRGRGSRNNEQFF.

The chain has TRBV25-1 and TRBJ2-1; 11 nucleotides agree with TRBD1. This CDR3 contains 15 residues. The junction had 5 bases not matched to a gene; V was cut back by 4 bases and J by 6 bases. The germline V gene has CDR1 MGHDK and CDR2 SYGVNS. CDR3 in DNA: TGTGCCAGCAGTGCGGACAGGGGGCGAACCAATGAGCAGTTCTTC. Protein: CASSADRGRTNEQFF.

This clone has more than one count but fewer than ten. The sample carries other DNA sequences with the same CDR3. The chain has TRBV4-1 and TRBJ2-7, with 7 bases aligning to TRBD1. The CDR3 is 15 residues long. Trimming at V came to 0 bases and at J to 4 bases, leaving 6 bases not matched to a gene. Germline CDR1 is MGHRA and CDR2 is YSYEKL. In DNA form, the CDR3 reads TGCGCCAGCAGCCAAGACCCCGGGACAGATTACGAGCAGTACTTC. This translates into CASSQDPGTDYEQYF.

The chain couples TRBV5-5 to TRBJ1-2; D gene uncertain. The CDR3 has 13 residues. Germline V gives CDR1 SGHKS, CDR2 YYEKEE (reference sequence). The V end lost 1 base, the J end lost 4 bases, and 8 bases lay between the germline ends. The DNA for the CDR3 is TGTGCCAGCAGCTTGAACACGTTCTATGGCTACACCTTC. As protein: CASSLNTFYGYTF.

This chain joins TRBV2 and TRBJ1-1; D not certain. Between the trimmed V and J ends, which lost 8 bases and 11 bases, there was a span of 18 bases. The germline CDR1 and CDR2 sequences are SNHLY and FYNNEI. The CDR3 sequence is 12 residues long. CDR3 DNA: TGTGCCAGCGCGTTGGACTCTTACTTGGCTTTCTTT. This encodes CASALDSYLAFF.

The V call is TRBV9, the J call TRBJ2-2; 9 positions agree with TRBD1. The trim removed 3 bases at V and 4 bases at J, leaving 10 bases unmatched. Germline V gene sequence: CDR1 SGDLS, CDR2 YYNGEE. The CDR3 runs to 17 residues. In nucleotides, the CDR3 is TGTGCCAGCAGCGGAGGTTCGGGACAGGGCAGCACCGGGGAGCTGTTTTTT. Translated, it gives CASSGGSGQGSTGELFF. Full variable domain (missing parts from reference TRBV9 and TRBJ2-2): DSGVTQTPKHLITATGQRVTLRCSPRSGDLSVYWYQQSLDQGLQFLIQYYNGEERAKGNILERFSAQQFPDLHSELNLSSLELGDSALYFCASSGGSGQGSTGELFFGEGSRLTVL.

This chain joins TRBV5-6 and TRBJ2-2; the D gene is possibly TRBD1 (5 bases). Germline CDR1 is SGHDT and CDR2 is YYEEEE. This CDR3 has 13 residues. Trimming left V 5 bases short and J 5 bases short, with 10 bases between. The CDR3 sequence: CASRGRRTGELFF. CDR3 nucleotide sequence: TGTGCCAGCAGGGGGCGTCGGACCGGGGAGCTGTTTTTT.

The CDR3 sequence is CASRRSLGSGTDTQYF. CDR3 sequence (DNA): TGCGCCAGCAGACGGAGCCTAGGATCGGGCACAGATACGCAGTATTTT. The chain employs TRBV5-1 and TRBJ2-3; D unclear. The CDR3 is made up of 16 amino acids. Between the trimmed V and J ends, which lost 5 bases and 1 base, there was a span of 17 bases. CDR1 SGHRS and CDR2 YFSETQ come from the germline V gene.

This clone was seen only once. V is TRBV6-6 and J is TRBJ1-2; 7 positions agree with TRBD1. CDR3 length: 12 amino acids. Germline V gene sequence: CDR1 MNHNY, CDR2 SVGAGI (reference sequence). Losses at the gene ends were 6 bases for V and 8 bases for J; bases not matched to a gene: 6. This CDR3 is CASRTTGAGYTF. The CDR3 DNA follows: TGTGCCAGCAGAACCACAGGGGCAGGCTACACCTTC.

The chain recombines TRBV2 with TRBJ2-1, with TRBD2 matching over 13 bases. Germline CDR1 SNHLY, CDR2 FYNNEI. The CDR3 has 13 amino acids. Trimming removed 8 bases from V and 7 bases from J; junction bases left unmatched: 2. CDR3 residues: CASGTSGINEQFF. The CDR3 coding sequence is TGTGCCAGCGGGACTAGCGGGATTAATGAGCAGTTCTTC.

The chain's CDR3 is CASREEREGRETQYF. In DNA, the CDR3 is TGTGCCAGCAGGGAGGAGCGGGAGGGAAGAGAGACCCAGTACTTC. J is TRBJ2-5 and V is TRBV6-5, with 10 bases lining up with TRBD2. The germline V gene encodes CDR1 MNHEY and CDR2 SVGAGI. V dropped 6 bases and J dropped 4; count of bases not matched to a gene: 8. The CDR3 has 15 residues.

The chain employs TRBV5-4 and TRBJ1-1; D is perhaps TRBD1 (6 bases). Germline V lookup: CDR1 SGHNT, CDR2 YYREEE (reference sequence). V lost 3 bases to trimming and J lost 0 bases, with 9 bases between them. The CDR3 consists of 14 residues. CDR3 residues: CASSSTGMNTEAFF. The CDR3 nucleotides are TGTGCCAGCAGCTCAACAGGGATGAACACTGAAGCTTTCTTT.

CDR3: CASSRLAGGLYEQYF. In nucleotides, the CDR3 is TGTGCCAGCAGCCGACTAGCGGGAGGGCTCTACGAGCAGTACTTC. This chain uses TRBV7-8 with TRBJ2-7, with 14 bases matching TRBD2. Looked up from germline, CDR1 is SGHVS and CDR2 is FQNEAQ. V lost 5 bases, J lost 3 bases, and 3 bases stayed unmatched. The CDR3 runs 15 residues.

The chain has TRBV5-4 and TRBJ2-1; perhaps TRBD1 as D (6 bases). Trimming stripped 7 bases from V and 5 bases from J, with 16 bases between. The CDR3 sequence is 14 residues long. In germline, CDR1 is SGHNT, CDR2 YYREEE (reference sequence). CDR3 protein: CASGQPRDNNEQFF. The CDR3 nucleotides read TGTGCCAGCGGACAGCCCAGGGATAACAATGAGCAGTTCTTC.